This TCR beta chain was observed in a study of cytomegalovirus exposure and HLA in healthy donors. In the PCR, 60 Vbeta and 13 Jbeta primers were used. The repertoire was sequenced with immunoSEQ multiplex PCR; TCRdb's copy has only in-frame clones and lacks some. The sample carries about 92,000 clones, 65% to 80% recorded once. CDR1 and CDR2 (germline): LGHNA, YSLEER. The CDR3 loop spans 22 amino acids. V shed 0 bases and J 4 bases; nucleotides not matched to a gene: 15. The chain joins TRBV4-3 to TRBJ2-2, with 15 bases fitting TRBD2. This clonotype was sampled from a woman between 18 and 29 years old in good health and CMV-seropositive. Sequenced: PBMCs. DNA of the CDR3: TGCGCCAGCAGCCAAGATTGGGGTCTCGGACTAGCGGGAGGGCGGGTCACCGGGGAGCTGTTTTTT. Encoded protein: CASSQDWGLGLAGGRVTGELFF.